These T cell receptor beta chains were read from a single sample in a study of shared T cell receptors in the human thymus. Assay used: immunoSEQ multiplex PCR; TCRdb lists only in-frame clones, some missing. In the table there are 55,000 to 75,000 clones, 90% to 95% of which are singletons. Sequencing was carried out using thymocytes. The receptors come from a human donor. Both conserved end residues are part of each CDR3. Each record gives: D gene, J gene, clone size, V gene, CDR3 DNA, CDR3 protein. The D gene is left open where the match is weak. Only some rows state a clone size, as once, few, many or a class for expanded clones.

d_gene: .; j_gene: TRBJ1-3; abundance: .; v_gene: TRBV4-3; CDR3nt: TGCGCCAGCAGCCAAGATGGTAACGGCCTCTCTGGAAACACCATATATTTT; CDR3aa: CASSQDGNGLSGNTIYF
d_gene: .; j_gene: TRBJ2-7; abundance: once; v_gene: TRBV28; CDR3nt: TGTGCCAGCAGTTCCCCCCAGTGTTGGGAGCAGTACTTC; CDR3aa: CASSSPQCWEQYF
d_gene: TRBD2; j_gene: TRBJ2-1; abundance: .; v_gene: TRBV7-9; CDR3nt: TGTGCCAGCACCCGGACTAGCGGGTTCTACAATGAGCAGTTCTTC; CDR3aa: CASTRTSGFYNEQFF
d_gene: .; j_gene: TRBJ1-4; abundance: .; v_gene: TRBV5-5; CDR3nt: TGTGCCAGCAGCTTGGAAGGGAACGAGGGACAAGGTGAAAAACTGTTTTTT; CDR3aa: CASSLEGNEGQGEKLFF
d_gene: .; j_gene: TRBJ1-1; abundance: .; v_gene: TRBV28; CDR3nt: TGTGCCACCAGTGAAATAAAGGGGGGGGCCGAAGCTTTCTTT; CDR3aa: CATSEIKGGAEAFF
d_gene: TRBD1; j_gene: TRBJ1-4; abundance: .; v_gene: TRBV5-3; CDR3nt: TGTGCCAGAAGCGGAGGACAGGGATGGAGGAATGAAAAACTGTTTTTT; CDR3aa: CARSGGQGWRNEKLFF
d_gene: .; j_gene: TRBJ1-1; abundance: .; v_gene: TRBV11-3; CDR3nt: TGTGCCAGCAGCTTAGACCTGGGAAGAGAAGCTTTCTTT; CDR3aa: CASSLDLGREAFF
d_gene: TRBD1; j_gene: TRBJ1-1; abundance: .; v_gene: TRBV7-9; CDR3nt: TGTGCCAGCAGCTTACCCTACAGGGGGCAGAAAGACACTGAAGCTTTCTTT; CDR3aa: CASSLPYRGQKDTEAFF
d_gene: .; j_gene: TRBJ2-1; abundance: .; v_gene: TRBV5-5; CDR3nt: TGTGCCAGCAGCTTGGGTACGGCTTACAATGAGCAGTTCTTC; CDR3aa: CASSLGTAYNEQFF
d_gene: .; j_gene: TRBJ1-5; abundance: .; v_gene: TRBV4-2; CDR3nt: TGTGCCAGCAGCCAAGATTCCGGACCGTGGCAGCCCCAGCATTTT; CDR3aa: CASSQDSGPWQPQHF
d_gene: .; j_gene: TRBJ1-3; abundance: .; v_gene: TRBV7-9; CDR3nt: TGTGCCAGCAGCTTAGCGGCAGGATCCTCCTCTGGAAACACCATATATTTT; CDR3aa: CASSLAAGSSSGNTIYF
d_gene: .; j_gene: TRBJ2-2; abundance: .; v_gene: TRBV5-6; CDR3nt: TGTGCCAGCAGCCGAATAACGACAGGCCCAGTAGGGAACACCGGGGAGCTGTTTTTT; CDR3aa: CASSRITTGPVGNTGELFF
d_gene: TRBD1; j_gene: TRBJ1-1; abundance: .; v_gene: TRBV4-3; CDR3nt: TGCGCCAGCAGCCCTTCAGGGGACAGCTCAAACACTGAAGCTTTCTTT; CDR3aa: CASSPSGDSSNTEAFF
d_gene: TRBD1; j_gene: TRBJ2-1; abundance: .; v_gene: TRBV7-3; CDR3nt: TGTGCCAGCAGCCCCGGGACAGCTCATACAAATTACAATGAGCAGTTCTTC; CDR3aa: CASSPGTAHTNYNEQFF
d_gene: .; j_gene: TRBJ1-3; abundance: .; v_gene: TRBV9; CDR3nt: TGTGCCAGCAGCGTAGTGCCGTTCCTCTCTGGAAACACCATATATTTT; CDR3aa: CASSVVPFLSGNTIYF
d_gene: .; j_gene: TRBJ2-3; abundance: .; v_gene: TRBV9; CDR3nt: TGTGCCAGCAGCGTAGGTGACAGAGCCACAGATACGCAGTATTTT; CDR3aa: CASSVGDRATDTQYF
d_gene: .; j_gene: TRBJ1-5; abundance: .; v_gene: TRBV27; CDR3nt: TGTGCCAGCAGCCCAGATGGGAATCAGCCCCAGCATTTT; CDR3aa: CASSPDGNQPQHF
d_gene: .; j_gene: TRBJ1-5; abundance: .; v_gene: TRBV27; CDR3nt: TGTGCCAGCAGTTTATTGGAGGGGAATCAGCCCCAGCATTTT; CDR3aa: CASSLLEGNQPQHF
d_gene: TRBD2; j_gene: TRBJ2-3; abundance: .; v_gene: TRBV11-2; CDR3nt: TGTGCCAGCAGCTCTGCCGGGACTAGCGGGGGGCCGGGCCCCGATACGCAGTATTTT; CDR3aa: CASSSAGTSGGPGPDTQYF
d_gene: TRBD1; j_gene: TRBJ1-1; abundance: .; v_gene: TRBV5-1; CDR3nt: TGCGCCAGCAGCCGTACCGGGACAGGGGAGAACACTGAAGCTTTCTTT; CDR3aa: CASSRTGTGENTEAFF
d_gene: .; j_gene: TRBJ2-1; abundance: .; v_gene: TRBV9; CDR3nt: TGTGCCAGCAGCGTAGCTTGCCGGGGCAAACGCAATGAGCAGTTCTTC; CDR3aa: CASSVACRGKRNEQFF
d_gene: .; j_gene: TRBJ1-2; abundance: .; v_gene: TRBV5-1; CDR3nt: TGCGCCAGCAGCTTGGTGGGGCCCCGGGGTAGAGTTGGCTACACCTTC; CDR3aa: CASSLVGPRGRVGYTF
d_gene: .; j_gene: TRBJ1-2; abundance: .; v_gene: TRBV14; CDR3nt: TGTGCCAGCAGCCAAGCGACGTATTATGGCTACACCTTC; CDR3aa: CASSQATYYGYTF
d_gene: .; j_gene: TRBJ2-2; abundance: .; v_gene: TRBV5-1; CDR3nt: TGCGCCAGCAGCTGCGTGAGGGGAGAGAACACCGGGGAGCTGTTTTTT; CDR3aa: CASSCVRGENTGELFF
d_gene: TRBD1; j_gene: TRBJ1-5; abundance: .; v_gene: TRBV15; CDR3nt: TGTGCCACCAGCAGAAGTACTCAGGGGGTTTTTAATCAGCCCCAGCATTTT; CDR3aa: CATSRSTQGVFNQPQHF
d_gene: .; j_gene: TRBJ2-1; abundance: .; v_gene: TRBV7-2; CDR3nt: TGTGCCAGCAGCTTAGTGGCGGGCCTAAACAATGAGCAGTTCTTC; CDR3aa: CASSLVAGLNNEQFF
d_gene: .; j_gene: TRBJ2-7; abundance: .; v_gene: TRBV4-1; CDR3nt: TGCGCCAGCAGCCACCGAACCTGGGGACTTCCTATGAGGTTGGAAGGACACGAGCAGTACTTC; CDR3aa: CASSHRTWGLPMRLEGHEQYF
d_gene: .; j_gene: TRBJ2-5; abundance: .; v_gene: TRBV4-3; CDR3nt: TGCGCCAGCAGCCAAATACACTCTACCAGCGGGACCCAGTACTTC; CDR3aa: CASSQIHSTSGTQYF
d_gene: TRBD1; j_gene: TRBJ2-7; abundance: .; v_gene: TRBV19; CDR3nt: TGTGCCAGTAGTAAACGCCGGACAGGGAAATACGAGCAGTACTTC; CDR3aa: CASSKRRTGKYEQYF
d_gene: .; j_gene: TRBJ1-4; abundance: .; v_gene: TRBV15; CDR3nt: TGTGCCACCAGCAGAGATCGCTTGGGGACACGGAATGAAAAACTGTTTTTT; CDR3aa: CATSRDRLGTRNEKLFF
d_gene: TRBD2; j_gene: TRBJ2-3; abundance: .; v_gene: TRBV13; CDR3nt: TGTGCCAGCAGCCTAGGCTTTAGCGGGGGAGGCACAGATACGCAGTATTTT; CDR3aa: CASSLGFSGGGTDTQYF
d_gene: .; j_gene: TRBJ2-1; abundance: .; v_gene: TRBV7-2; CDR3nt: TGTGCCAGCAGCTTGCTAGCCAGGACAAGACCCTACAATGAGCAGTTCTTC; CDR3aa: CASSLLARTRPYNEQFF
d_gene: .; j_gene: TRBJ2-6; abundance: .; v_gene: TRBV15; CDR3nt: TGTGCCACCAGCAGAGTTTTCAGGCCGGGGGCCAACGTCCTGACTTTC; CDR3aa: CATSRVFRPGANVLTF